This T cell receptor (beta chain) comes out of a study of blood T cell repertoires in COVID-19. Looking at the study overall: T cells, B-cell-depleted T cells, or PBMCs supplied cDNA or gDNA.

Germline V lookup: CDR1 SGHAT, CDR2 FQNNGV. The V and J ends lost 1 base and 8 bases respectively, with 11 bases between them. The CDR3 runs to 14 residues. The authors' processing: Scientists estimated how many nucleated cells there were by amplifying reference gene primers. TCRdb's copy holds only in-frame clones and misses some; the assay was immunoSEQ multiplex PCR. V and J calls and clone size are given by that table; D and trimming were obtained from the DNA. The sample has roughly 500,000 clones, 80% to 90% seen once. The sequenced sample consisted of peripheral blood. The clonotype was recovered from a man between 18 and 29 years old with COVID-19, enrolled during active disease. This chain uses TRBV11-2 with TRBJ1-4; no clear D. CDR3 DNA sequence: TGTGCCAGCAGCTTAGGGTCAGGAGGAGAAAAACTGTTTTTT. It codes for CASSLGSGGEKLFF.